The rows below give T cell receptor beta chains drawn from one sample of a study of blood T cell repertoires in COVID-19. TCRdb keeps only in-frame clones here, not all; method: immunoSEQ multiplex PCR. The sample yields approximately 180,000 clones, over 75% seen once. The specimen was peripheral blood. These receptors came from a man in his fifties or sixties with acute or convalescent COVID-19. Each CDR3 is given with its conserved first and last residue. The D gene is left open where the match is weak. A row's size may be missing; if present it is once, few, many or a size class.

cdr3_aa: CASSPVTVSPLHF; cdr3_nt: TGTGCCAGCAGTCCCGTGACAGTCTCACCCCTCCACTTT; j_call: TRBJ1-6; v_call: TRBV28; clone_size: -; d_call: -
cdr3_aa: CASSLLGAGTEAFF; cdr3_nt: TGTGCCAGCAGCCTCCTGGGGGCAGGTACTGAAGCTTTCTTT; j_call: TRBJ1-1; v_call: TRBV6-2/TRBV6-3; clone_size: -; d_call: -
cdr3_aa: CASSLLGTRNEQFF; cdr3_nt: TGTGCCAGCAGCTTGTTAGGGACTAGGAATGAGCAGTTCTTC; j_call: TRBJ2-1; v_call: TRBV7-2; clone_size: -; d_call: TRBD2
cdr3_aa: CASSPHHERAKLFF; cdr3_nt: TGTGCCAGCAGTCCTCATCACGAGAGGGCAAAACTGTTTTTT; j_call: TRBJ1-4; v_call: TRBV28; clone_size: -; d_call: -
cdr3_aa: CASSRQGINQPQHF; cdr3_nt: TGTGCCAGCAGTAGACAGGGAATAAATCAGCCCCAGCATTTT; j_call: TRBJ1-5; v_call: TRBV27; clone_size: -; d_call: TRBD1
cdr3_aa: CSVERREGREQFF; cdr3_nt: TGCAGCGTTGAACGGCGGGAGGGCCGGGAGCAGTTCTTC; j_call: TRBJ2-1; v_call: TRBV29-1; clone_size: -; d_call: TRBD2
cdr3_aa: CAIRTGQDLFEQYF; cdr3_nt: TGTGCCATCAGAACGGGACAGGACCTCTTCGAGCAGTACTTC; j_call: TRBJ2-7; v_call: TRBV10-3; clone_size: once; d_call: TRBD1
cdr3_aa: CASSEIAGAYNEQFF; cdr3_nt: TGTGCCAGCAGTGAAATAGCGGGGGCATACAATGAGCAGTTCTTC; j_call: TRBJ2-1; v_call: TRBV6-1; clone_size: -; d_call: TRBD2
cdr3_aa: CASSTGPSSYNSPLHF; cdr3_nt: TGTGCCAGCAGTACAGGGCCAAGCTCCTATAATTCACCCCTCCACTTT; j_call: TRBJ1-6; v_call: TRBV27; clone_size: few; d_call: -
cdr3_aa: CASSLKGLREGDGYTF; cdr3_nt: TGTGCCAGCAGCTTAAAGGGACTCAGGGAAGGGGATGGCTACACCTTC; j_call: TRBJ1-2; v_call: TRBV7-9; clone_size: few; d_call: -
cdr3_aa: CASSRRTSGTGVGETQYF; cdr3_nt: TGTGCCAGCAGTCGTAGAACCTCCGGGACAGGGGTGGGAGAGACCCAGTACTTC; j_call: TRBJ2-5; v_call: TRBV9; clone_size: -; d_call: TRBD1
cdr3_aa: CASSAGTVTYEQYF; cdr3_nt: TGTGCCAGCAGCGCCGGGACAGTCACCTACGAGCAGTACTTC; j_call: TRBJ2-7; v_call: TRBV6-5; clone_size: -; d_call: TRBD1
cdr3_aa: CASSPLDRNNEKLFF; cdr3_nt: TGTGCCAGCAGCCCACTGGACAGAAATAATGAAAAACTGTTTTTT; j_call: TRBJ1-4; v_call: TRBV7-9; clone_size: -; d_call: -
cdr3_aa: CASPPTQDASTDTQYF; cdr3_nt: TGTGCCAGCCCGCCCACACAGGACGCTAGCACAGATACGCAGTATTTT; j_call: TRBJ2-3; v_call: TRBV18; clone_size: -; d_call: -
cdr3_aa: CASSPGQNYGYTF; cdr3_nt: TGTGCCAGCAGCCCCGGACAGAACTATGGCTACACCTTC; j_call: TRBJ1-2; v_call: TRBV11-2; clone_size: -; d_call: -
cdr3_aa: CASSIRGRDDGYTF; cdr3_nt: TGTGCCAGTAGTATCAGGGGAAGGGACGATGGCTACACCTTC; j_call: TRBJ1-2; v_call: TRBV19; clone_size: -; d_call: -
cdr3_aa: CASSELGYRGLTDTQYF; cdr3_nt: TGTGCCAGCAGTGAATTAGGTTACAGGGGGCTTACAGATACGCAGTATTTT; j_call: TRBJ2-3; v_call: TRBV25-1; clone_size: -; d_call: TRBD1
cdr3_aa: CSVELAGAYEQYF; cdr3_nt: TGCAGCGTTGAACTAGCGGGGGCCTACGAGCAGTACTTC; j_call: TRBJ2-7; v_call: TRBV29-1; clone_size: -; d_call: TRBD2
cdr3_aa: CASSLQAGWTSGYTQYF; cdr3_nt: TGTGCCAGCAGTTTACAGGCAGGGTGGACTAGCGGCTATACGCAGTATTTT; j_call: TRBJ2-3; v_call: TRBV27; clone_size: -; d_call: TRBD2
cdr3_aa: CASSLVDQPQHF; cdr3_nt: TGTGCCAGCAGTTTAGTAGATCAGCCCCAGCATTTT; j_call: TRBJ1-5; v_call: TRBV28; clone_size: -; d_call: -
cdr3_aa: CASSFEEEQYF; cdr3_nt: TGCGCCAGCAGCTTCGAAGAGGAACAGTACTTC; j_call: TRBJ2-7; v_call: TRBV5-1; clone_size: -; d_call: -
cdr3_aa: CASSAGGPLAKNIQYF; cdr3_nt: TGTGCCAGCAGCGCAGGGGGCCCCCTAGCCAAAAACATTCAGTACTTC; j_call: TRBJ2-4; v_call: TRBV9; clone_size: -; d_call: TRBD1
cdr3_aa: CASSGVPRDTQYF; cdr3_nt: TGTGCCAGCAGCGGAGTGCCGCGAGATACGCAGTATTTT; j_call: TRBJ2-3; v_call: TRBV6-5; clone_size: -; d_call: -
cdr3_aa: CSVVLRGAVSSYNEQFF; cdr3_nt: TGCAGCGTTGTCCTCAGGGGGGCCGTTAGCTCCTACAATGAGCAGTTCTTC; j_call: TRBJ2-1; v_call: TRBV29-1; clone_size: -; d_call: -
cdr3_aa: CATALATDTQYF; cdr3_nt: TGTGCCACTGCTTTAGCCACAGATACGCAGTATTTT; j_call: TRBJ2-3; v_call: TRBV15; clone_size: -; d_call: -
cdr3_aa: CSVGAGGNTEAFF; cdr3_nt: TGCAGCGTTGGAGCAGGGGGGAACACTGAAGCTTTCTTT; j_call: TRBJ1-1; v_call: TRBV29-1; clone_size: -; d_call: TRBD1
cdr3_aa: CAITGTRTDTQYF; cdr3_nt: TGTGCCATCACGGGGACTAGAACAGATACGCAGTATTTT; j_call: TRBJ2-3; v_call: TRBV10-3; clone_size: once; d_call: TRBD2
cdr3_aa: CASSFGGGKGQETQYF; cdr3_nt: TGTGCCAGCAGCTTTGGCGGGGGGAAGGGCCAAGAGACCCAGTACTTC; j_call: TRBJ2-5; v_call: TRBV11-3; clone_size: -; d_call: TRBD2
cdr3_aa: CASSQDFATENEKLFF; cdr3_nt: TGCGCCAGCAGCCAAGATTTCGCGACAGAGAATGAAAAACTGTTTTTT; j_call: TRBJ1-4; v_call: TRBV4-3; clone_size: few; d_call: -
cdr3_aa: CASSLGYPYARDGEKLFF; cdr3_nt: TGTGCCAGCAGTCTGGGTTATCCGTACGCGCGGGACGGTGAAAAACTGTTTTTT; j_call: TRBJ1-4; v_call: TRBV28; clone_size: -; d_call: -
cdr3_aa: CATSRGGKDTQYF; cdr3_nt: TGTGCCACATCCCGGGGAGGAAAAGATACGCAGTATTTT; j_call: TRBJ2-3; v_call: TRBV5-3; clone_size: -; d_call: -
cdr3_aa: CAISPASGSIGDTQYF; cdr3_nt: TGTGCCATCAGTCCCGCTAGCGGGAGCATAGGAGATACGCAGTATTTT; j_call: TRBJ2-3; v_call: TRBV10-3; clone_size: -; d_call: TRBD2
cdr3_aa: CASSLPGEVDTEAFF; cdr3_nt: TGCGCCAGCAGCTTGCCCGGGGAGGTGGACACTGAAGCTTTCTTT; j_call: TRBJ1-1; v_call: TRBV5-1; clone_size: -; d_call: -
cdr3_aa: CASSEVRENEKLFF; cdr3_nt: TGTGCCAGCAGTGAAGTCCGGGAGAATGAAAAACTGTTTTTT; j_call: TRBJ1-4; v_call: TRBV6-1; clone_size: -; d_call: -
cdr3_aa: CASSQDPRGQLAYF; cdr3_nt: TGTGCCAGCAGCCAAGATCCCCGAGGACAGCTCGCGTATTTT; j_call: TRBJ1-3; v_call: TRBV3-1/TRBV3-2; clone_size: -; d_call: -
cdr3_aa: CASSTQGMYGYTF; cdr3_nt: TGTGCCAGTAGTACACAGGGAATGTATGGCTACACCTTC; j_call: TRBJ1-2; v_call: TRBV19; clone_size: -; d_call: -
cdr3_aa: CASSLSRTNYEQYF; cdr3_nt: TGTGCCAGCAGTTTATCCCGGACAAACTACGAGCAGTACTTC; j_call: TRBJ2-7; v_call: TRBV27; clone_size: many; d_call: -
cdr3_aa: CASSEDRFNSPLHF; cdr3_nt: TGTGCCAGCAGTGAGGACAGATTTAATTCACCCCTCCACTTT; j_call: TRBJ1-6; v_call: TRBV2; clone_size: -; d_call: -
cdr3_aa: CASSQVGGTATGNEQFF; cdr3_nt: TGTGCCAGCAGCCAAGTTGGCGGGACAGCAACAGGCAATGAGCAGTTCTTC; j_call: TRBJ2-1; v_call: TRBV3-1/TRBV3-2; clone_size: -; d_call: -
cdr3_aa: CAIAGGPAGELFF; cdr3_nt: TGTGCCATAGCGGGAGGGCCGGCCGGGGAGCTGTTTTTT; j_call: TRBJ2-2; v_call: TRBV27; clone_size: -; d_call: TRBD2